This T cell receptor beta chain was captured by sequencing in a study of T cell responses to AZD1222 COVID-19 vaccine. Study details: Pooled in the analysis were second doses at about 4 or about 12 weeks.

The assay was immunoSEQ multiplex PCR, and TCRdb's table has in-frame clones only and misses some. The sample lists around 140,000 clones; under 95% were seen once. Notes on this clone: Antigen: not known.

The germline gives CDR1 LNHDA, CDR2 SQIVND (reference sequence). The CDR3 covers 14 residues. V shed 9 bases, J shed 6 bases, and the junction held 12 bases outside the gene matches. Broader study findings: Among spike-specific TCRs, nearly half reportedly target unmutated variant regions.

The genes are TRBV19 and TRBJ2-3; 7 bases align to TRBD2. Specimen: peripheral blood, collected on day 0 of AZD1222 vaccination. This sequence was found in an adult in good health. CDR3 DNA: TGTGCCAGCACGCTCGGGGGGATGACGGATACGCAGTATTTT. Its protein product is CASTLGGMTDTQYF.